This TCR beta chain was identified during a study of blood T cell repertoires in COVID-19. Study context: From the United States, Italy and Spain came samples of acute and convalescent COVID-19. Nucleic acid was either cDNA or gDNA, and it came from T cells, B-cell-depleted T cells, or PBMCs.

Authors' analysis steps: Reference gene primers were amplified, and this amplification served to estimate nucleated cell counts. The data were produced by immunoSEQ multiplex PCR, yet TCRdb's version contains in-frame clones alone and is incomplete. That table is the source of V, J and clone size, and D and trimming were worked out from the DNA. The profile shows under 150,000 clones, around four fifths of them singletons. Sequencing was done on a sample of peripheral blood. The clonotype originates from a woman aged 40 to 49 with active or convalescent COVID-19.

CDR3 sequence: CASSSPGQGHYEQYF. The CDR3 region has the DNA TGTGCCAGCAGCTCGCCGGGACAGGGCCACTACGAGCAGTACTTC. This chain uses TRBV7-2 with TRBJ2-7, with 9 positions matching TRBD1. This CDR3 has 15 amino acids. Germline V CDR1 and CDR2: SGHTA, FQGNSA. Trimming took 4 bases from V and 3 from J; bases not matched to a gene: 7.